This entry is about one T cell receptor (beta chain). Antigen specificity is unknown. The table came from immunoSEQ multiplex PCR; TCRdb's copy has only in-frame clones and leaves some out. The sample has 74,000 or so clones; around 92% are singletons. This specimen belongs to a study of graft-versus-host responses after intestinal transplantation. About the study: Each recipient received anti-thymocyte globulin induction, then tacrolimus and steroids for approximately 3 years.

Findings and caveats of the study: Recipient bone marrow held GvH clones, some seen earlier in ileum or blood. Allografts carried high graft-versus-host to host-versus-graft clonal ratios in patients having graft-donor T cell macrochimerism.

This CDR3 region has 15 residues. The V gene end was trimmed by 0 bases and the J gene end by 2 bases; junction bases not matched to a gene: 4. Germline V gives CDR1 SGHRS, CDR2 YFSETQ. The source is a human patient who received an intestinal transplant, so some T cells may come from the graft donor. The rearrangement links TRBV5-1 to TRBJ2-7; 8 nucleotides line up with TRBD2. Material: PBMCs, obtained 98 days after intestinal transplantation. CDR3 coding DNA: TGCGCCAGCAGCTTGGATACTAGCGGAGCCTACGAGCAGTACTTC. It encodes CASSLDTSGAYEQYF.